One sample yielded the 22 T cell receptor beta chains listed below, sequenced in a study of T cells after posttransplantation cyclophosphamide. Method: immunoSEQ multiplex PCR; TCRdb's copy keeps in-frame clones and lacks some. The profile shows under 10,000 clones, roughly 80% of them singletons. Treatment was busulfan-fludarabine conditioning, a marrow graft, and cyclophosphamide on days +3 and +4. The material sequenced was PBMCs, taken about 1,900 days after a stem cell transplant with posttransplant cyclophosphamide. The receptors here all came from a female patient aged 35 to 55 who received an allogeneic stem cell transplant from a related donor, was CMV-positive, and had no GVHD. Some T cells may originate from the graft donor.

This CDR3 reads CASSQERTWTGEQFF. Here the CDR3 DNA reads TGTGCCAGCAGCCAAGAAAGGACTTGGACGGGTGAGCAGTTCTTC. This rearrangement joins TRBV4-2 to TRBJ2-1; TRBD2 might be the D (5 bases). The germline V gene has CDR1 LGHNA and CDR2 YNFKEQ. The CDR3 sequence is 15 residues long. With 0 bases removed from V and 9 bases from J, the gap between germline ends came to 15 bases.

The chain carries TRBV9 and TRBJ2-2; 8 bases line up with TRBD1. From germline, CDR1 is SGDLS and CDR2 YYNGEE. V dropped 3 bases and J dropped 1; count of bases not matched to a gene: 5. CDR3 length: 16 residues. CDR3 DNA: TGTGCCAGCAGCGCCCAGGGACAGGTGAACACCGGGGAGCTGTTTTTT. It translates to CASSAQGQVNTGELFF.

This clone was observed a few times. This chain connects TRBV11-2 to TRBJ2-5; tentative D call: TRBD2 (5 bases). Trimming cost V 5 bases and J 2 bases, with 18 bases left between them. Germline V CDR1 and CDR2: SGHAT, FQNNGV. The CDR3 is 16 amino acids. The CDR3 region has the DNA TGTGCCAGCAGCACCTCACGGGGAGTACTACAAGAGACCCAGTACTTC. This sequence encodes CASSTSRGVLQETQYF.

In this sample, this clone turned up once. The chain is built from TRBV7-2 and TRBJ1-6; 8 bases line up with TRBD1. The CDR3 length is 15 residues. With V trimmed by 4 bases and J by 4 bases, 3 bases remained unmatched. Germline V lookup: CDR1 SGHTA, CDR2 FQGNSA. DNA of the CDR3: TGTGCCAGCAGCTCAGGGACAGGTTATAATTCACCCCTCCACTTT. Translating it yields CASSSGTGYNSPLHF.

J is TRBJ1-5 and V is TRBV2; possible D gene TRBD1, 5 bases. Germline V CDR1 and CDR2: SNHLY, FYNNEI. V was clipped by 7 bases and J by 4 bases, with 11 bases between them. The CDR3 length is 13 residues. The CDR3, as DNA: TGTGCCAGCACCAGGGCCGTTAATCAGCCCCAGCATTTT. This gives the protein CASTRAVNQPQHF.

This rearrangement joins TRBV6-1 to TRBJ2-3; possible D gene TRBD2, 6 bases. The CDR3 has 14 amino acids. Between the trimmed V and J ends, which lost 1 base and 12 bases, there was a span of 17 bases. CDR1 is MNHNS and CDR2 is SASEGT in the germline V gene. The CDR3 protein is CASSEGRLVAGQYF. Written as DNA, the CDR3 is TGTGCCAGCAGTGAAGGGAGGCTAGTCGCGGGACAGTATTTT.

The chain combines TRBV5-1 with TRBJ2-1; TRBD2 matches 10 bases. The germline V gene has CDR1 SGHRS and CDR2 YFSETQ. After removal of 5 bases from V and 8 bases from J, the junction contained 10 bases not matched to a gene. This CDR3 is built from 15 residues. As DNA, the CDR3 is TGCGCCAGCAGTTTCAGCGGGGGGGCCATTTATGAGCAGTTCTTC. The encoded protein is CASSFSGGAIYEQFF.

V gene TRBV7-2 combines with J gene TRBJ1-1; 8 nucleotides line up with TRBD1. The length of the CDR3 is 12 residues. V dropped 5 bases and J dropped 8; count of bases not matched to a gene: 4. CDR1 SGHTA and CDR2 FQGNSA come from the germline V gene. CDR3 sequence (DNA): TGTGCCAGCAGCCTTCGACAGGGGGAAGCTTTCTTT. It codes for CASSLRQGEAFF.

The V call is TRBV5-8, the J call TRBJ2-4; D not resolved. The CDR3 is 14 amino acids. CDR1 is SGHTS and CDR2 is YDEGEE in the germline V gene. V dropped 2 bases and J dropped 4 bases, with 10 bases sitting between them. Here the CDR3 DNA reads TGTGCCAGCAGCTTTGAGGAGATGAAAAACATTCAGTACTTC. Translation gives CASSFEEMKNIQYF.

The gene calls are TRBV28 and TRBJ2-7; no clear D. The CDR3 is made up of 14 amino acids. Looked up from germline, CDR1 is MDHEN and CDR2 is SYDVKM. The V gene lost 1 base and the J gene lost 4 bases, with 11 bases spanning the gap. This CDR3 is CASSLSGNWYEQYF. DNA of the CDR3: TGTGCCAGCAGTTTATCCGGTAATTGGTACGAGCAGTACTTC.

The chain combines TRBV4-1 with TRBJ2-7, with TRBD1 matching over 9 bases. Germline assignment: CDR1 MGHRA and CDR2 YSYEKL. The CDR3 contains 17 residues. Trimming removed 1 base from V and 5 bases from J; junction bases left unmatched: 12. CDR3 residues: CASSQVVLGTGFNEQYF. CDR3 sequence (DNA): TGCGCCAGCAGCCAAGTCGTCCTCGGGACAGGGTTCAACGAGCAGTACTTC.

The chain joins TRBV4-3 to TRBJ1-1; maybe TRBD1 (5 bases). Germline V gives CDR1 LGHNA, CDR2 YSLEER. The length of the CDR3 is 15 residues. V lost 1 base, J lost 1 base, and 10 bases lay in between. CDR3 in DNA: TGCGCCAGCAGCCAAGTTGGGCAGGGGAACACTGAAGCTTTCTTT. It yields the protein CASSQVGQGNTEAFF.

Here the CDR3 reads CASTLTVLKKTQYF. The CDR3 bases are TGTGCCAGCACCTTAACAGTCCTAAAAAAGACCCAGTACTTC. The J gene is TRBJ2-5, the V gene TRBV18; D is unclear. Germline lookup yields CDR1 KGHSH and CDR2 LQKENI. V was trimmed by 8 bases and J by 6 bases, leaving 19 bases between them. The CDR3 loop spans 14 amino acids.

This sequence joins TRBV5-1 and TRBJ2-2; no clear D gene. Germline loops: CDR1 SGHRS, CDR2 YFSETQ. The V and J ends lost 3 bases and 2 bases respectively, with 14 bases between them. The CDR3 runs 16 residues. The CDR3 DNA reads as TGCGCCAGCAGCTATATTGGGCCACAAAACACCGGGGAGCTGTTTTTT. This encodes CASSYIGPQNTGELFF.

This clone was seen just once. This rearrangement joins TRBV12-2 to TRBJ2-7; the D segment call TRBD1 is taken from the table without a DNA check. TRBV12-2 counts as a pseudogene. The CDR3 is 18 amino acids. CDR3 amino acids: CASRRKRPPQGALYEQYF. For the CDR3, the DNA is TGTGCAAGTCGCCGTAAACGGCCCCCACAGGGGGCGCTATACGAGCAGTACTTC.

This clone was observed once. The CDR3, as DNA: TGTGCCAGCAGCTTATCTCCGGGGATCTCTGGAAACACCATATATTTT. This codes for CASSLSPGISGNTIYF. The chain joins TRBV7-2 to TRBJ1-3, with D unclear. Germline loops: CDR1 SGHTA, CDR2 FQGNSA. The CDR3 spans 16 residues. The ends were cut back, 2 bases at V and 0 bases at J, with 11 bases in the middle.

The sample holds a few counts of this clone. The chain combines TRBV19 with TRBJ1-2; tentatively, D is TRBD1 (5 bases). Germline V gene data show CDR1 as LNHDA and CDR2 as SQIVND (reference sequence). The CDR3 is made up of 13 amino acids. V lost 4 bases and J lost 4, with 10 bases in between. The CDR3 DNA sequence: TGTGCCAGTAGTAAACAGGCTGCCTATGGCTACACCTTC. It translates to CASSKQAAYGYTF.

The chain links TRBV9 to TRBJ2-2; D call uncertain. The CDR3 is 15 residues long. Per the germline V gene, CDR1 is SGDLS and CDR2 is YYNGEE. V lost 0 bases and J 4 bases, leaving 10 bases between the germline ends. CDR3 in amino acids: CASSVAGVTTGELFF. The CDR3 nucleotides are TGTGCCAGCAGCGTAGCTGGAGTGACCACCGGGGAGCTGTTTTTT.

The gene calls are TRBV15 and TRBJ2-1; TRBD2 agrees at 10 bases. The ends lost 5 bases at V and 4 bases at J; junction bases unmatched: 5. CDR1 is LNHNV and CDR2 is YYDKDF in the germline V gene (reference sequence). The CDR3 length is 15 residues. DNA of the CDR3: TGTGCCACCAGCTTCCCTAGCGGGGGTTACAATGAGCAGTTCTTC. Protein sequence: CATSFPSGGYNEQFF.

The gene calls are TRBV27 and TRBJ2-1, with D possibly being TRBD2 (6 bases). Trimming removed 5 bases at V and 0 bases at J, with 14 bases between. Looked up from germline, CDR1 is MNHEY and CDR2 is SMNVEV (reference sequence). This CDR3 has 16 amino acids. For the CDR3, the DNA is TGTGCCAGCAGTCCCTCAACGGGGGACTCCTACAATGAGCAGTTCTTC. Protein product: CASSPSTGDSYNEQFF.

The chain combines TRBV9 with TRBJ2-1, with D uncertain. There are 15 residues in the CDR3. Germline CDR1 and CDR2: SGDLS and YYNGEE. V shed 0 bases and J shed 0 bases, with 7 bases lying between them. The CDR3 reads CASSVVPSSYNEQFF. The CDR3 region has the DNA TGTGCCAGCAGCGTAGTCCCGAGCTCCTACAATGAGCAGTTCTTC.

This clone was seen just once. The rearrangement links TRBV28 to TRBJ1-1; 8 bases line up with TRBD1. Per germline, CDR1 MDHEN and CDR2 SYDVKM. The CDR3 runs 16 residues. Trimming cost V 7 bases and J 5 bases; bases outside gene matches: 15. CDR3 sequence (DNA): TGTGCCAGCATGAACGGCCTGACAGGGGAAGGGACTGAAGCTTTCTTT. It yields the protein CASMNGLTGEGTEAFF.